This T cell receptor (beta chain) was documented in a study of blood T cell repertoires in COVID-19. Study background: PBMCs, B-cell-depleted T cells, or T cells provided the cDNA or gDNA that made up the material.

The protocol was immunoSEQ multiplex PCR, while the TCRdb copy is restricted to in-frame clones and leaves out a portion. The table has roughly 210,000 clones, about nine tenths seen once; the top ten hold more than 7%. J was trimmed by 0 bases and V by 5 bases; bases with no gene match: 3. This CDR3 has 15 residues. CDR1 is LNHNV and CDR2 is YYDKDF in the germline V gene (reference sequence). This receptor was taken from a man aged 30 to 45 in a cohort exposed to, infected with or recovered from COVID-19 (not recorded which). This chain uses TRBV15 with TRBJ1-5; 8 nucleotides agree with TRBD1. Material for sequencing was PBMCs or T cells enriched from blood (not recorded which). This CDR3 reads CATSFGQGSNQPQHF. The CDR3 DNA reads as TGTGCCACCAGCTTCGGACAGGGTAGCAATCAGCCCCAGCATTTT.